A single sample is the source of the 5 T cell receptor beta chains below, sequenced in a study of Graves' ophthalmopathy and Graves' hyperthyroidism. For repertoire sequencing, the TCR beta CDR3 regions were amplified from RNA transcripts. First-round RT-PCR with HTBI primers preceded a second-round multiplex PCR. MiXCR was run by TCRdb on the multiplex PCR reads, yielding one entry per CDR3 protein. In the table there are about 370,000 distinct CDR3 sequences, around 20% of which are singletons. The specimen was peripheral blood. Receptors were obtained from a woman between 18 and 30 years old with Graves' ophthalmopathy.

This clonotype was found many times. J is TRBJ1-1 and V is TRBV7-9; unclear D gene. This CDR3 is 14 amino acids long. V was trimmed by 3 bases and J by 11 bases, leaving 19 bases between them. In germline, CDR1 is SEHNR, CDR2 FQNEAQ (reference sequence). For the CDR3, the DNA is TGTGCCAGCAGCTTTCCCGGGTCCCCGAAAGAGGCTTTCTTT. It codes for CASSFPGSPKEAFF.

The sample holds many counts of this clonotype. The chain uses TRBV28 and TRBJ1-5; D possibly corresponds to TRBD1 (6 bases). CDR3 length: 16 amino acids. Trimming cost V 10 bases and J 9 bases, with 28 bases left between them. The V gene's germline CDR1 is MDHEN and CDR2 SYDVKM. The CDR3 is CAITPLGGGLRGPQHF. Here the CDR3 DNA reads TGTGCCATAACGCCCCTAGGGGGAGGGCTTAGGGGGCCCCAGCATTTT.

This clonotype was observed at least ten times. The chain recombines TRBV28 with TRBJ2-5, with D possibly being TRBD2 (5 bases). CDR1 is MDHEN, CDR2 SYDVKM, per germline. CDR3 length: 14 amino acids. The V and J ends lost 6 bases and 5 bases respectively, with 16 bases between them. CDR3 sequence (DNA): TGTGCCAGCAGCAGACCCCCTAGGGAGGAGACCCAGTACTTC. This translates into CASSRPPREETQYF.

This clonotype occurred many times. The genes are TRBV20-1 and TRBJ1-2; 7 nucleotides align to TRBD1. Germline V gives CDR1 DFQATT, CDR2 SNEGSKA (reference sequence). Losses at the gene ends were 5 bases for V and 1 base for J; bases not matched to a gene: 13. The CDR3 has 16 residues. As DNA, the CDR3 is TGCAGTGCTCCCCCGGATGGGACAGATTATAACTATGGCTACACCTTC. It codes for CSAPPDGTDYNYGYTF.

The chain's CDR3 is CASSYRTADTYGYTF. The CDR3 coding sequence is TGTGCCAGCAGTTACAGGACAGCTGATACCTATGGCTACACCTTC. The chain has TRBV6-2 or TRBV6-3 and TRBJ1-2; tentatively, D is TRBD1 (6 bases). The CDR3 contains 15 residues. Trimming took off 2 bases at V and 4 bases at J, with 14 bases between the two ends. The germline V gene has CDR1 MNHEY and CDR2 SVGEGT.